Below, 18 T cell receptor beta chains from the same sample are listed, as sequenced in a study of shared clonotypes between healthy human individuals. TCRdb keeps only in-frame clones here, not all; method: immunoSEQ multiplex PCR. The sample has roughly 2,500,000 clones, approximately 93% seen once; the top ten hold 0.36%. Input material: naive CD4+ T cells from PBMCs. The subset is: CD45RA+ positively selected. These receptors all come from a man between 18 and 29 years old in good health. Some clones in this sample may be carry-over from other donors' samples.

Written as DNA, the CDR3 is TGTGCCAGCAGCCTGGGTGGGACAAGGGGACGAGAGACCCAGTACTTC. Translating gives CASSLGGTRGRETQYF. V usage is TRBV5-8 and J usage is TRBJ2-5; D might be TRBD1 (6 bases). The CDR3 covers 16 residues. V lost 4 bases and J lost 4, with 20 bases in between. Germline V gene sequence: CDR1 SGHTS, CDR2 YDEGEE.

J is TRBJ2-3 and V is TRBV7-9, with 12 bases lining up with TRBD2. Germline V CDR1 and CDR2: SEHNR, FQNEAQ (reference sequence). This CDR3 is 16 amino acids long. V trimming: 4 bases; J trimming: 0 bases; junction bases outside the gene matches: 2. DNA for the CDR3: TGTGCCAGCAGCTCGACTAGCGGGGGAAGCACAGATACGCAGTATTTT. Encoded protein: CASSSTSGGSTDTQYF.

DNA of the CDR3: TGTGCCAGCAGTACTCACGGATACGGTTCAGCTTTCTTT. Protein product: CASSTHGYGSAFF. This chain links TRBV28 with TRBJ1-1; D not resolved. The V and J ends lost 5 bases and 10 bases respectively, with 17 bases between them. In germline, CDR1 is MDHEN, CDR2 SYDVKM. The CDR3 runs 13 residues. Full variable domain (missing parts from reference TRBV28 and TRBJ1-1): DVKVTQSSRYLVKRTGEKVFLECVQDMDHENMFWYRQDPGLGLRLIYFSYDVKMKEKGDIPEGYSVSREKKERFSLILESASTNQTSMYLCASSTHGYGSAFFGQGTRLTVV.

The chain couples TRBV18 to TRBJ2-2; TRBD2 matches 8 bases. CDR1 and CDR2 (germline): KGHSH, LQKENI. With 3 bases clipped from V and 1 base from J, the junction kept 1 base outside the gene matches. The length of the CDR3 is 15 residues. The CDR3 reads CASSPSGRNTGELFF. In DNA form, the CDR3 reads TGTGCCAGCTCACCCAGCGGGAGGAACACCGGGGAGCTGTTTTTT.

Comment on this clone: This same CDR3 is encoded by further DNA sequences in the sample. J is TRBJ1-5 and V is TRBV5-1, with 8 bases identical to TRBD1. The V gene end was trimmed by 2 bases and the J gene end by 5 bases; junction bases not matched to a gene: 3. In germline, CDR1 is SGHRS, CDR2 YFSETQ. The length of the CDR3 is 14 residues. DNA for the CDR3: TGCGCCAGCAGCTTTGGACAGGGTGATCAGCCCCAGCATTTT. It codes for CASSFGQGDQPQHF.

This chain joins TRBV28 and TRBJ2-7; D not certain. The CDR3 runs to 13 residues. Germline V gene sequence: CDR1 MDHEN, CDR2 SYDVKM. V gave up 6 bases and J gave up 1 base, with 10 bases separating them. CDR3 nucleotide sequence: TGTGCCAGCAGAGGTGGCGGTTCCTACGAGCAGTACTTC. This sequence encodes CASRGGGSYEQYF.

This chain's CDR3 is CASSETGSPSGANVLTF. In DNA form, the CDR3 reads TGTGCCAGCAGCGAGACAGGTAGCCCCTCTGGGGCCAACGTCCTGACTTTC. The chain recombines TRBV5-6 with TRBJ2-6, with a tentative D call TRBD1 (6 bases). The CDR3 spans 17 residues. The germline CDR1 and CDR2 sequences are SGHDT and YYEEEE. V was cut by 4 bases and J by 0 bases, with 14 bases left in between.

The chain uses TRBV7-9 and TRBJ1-2; D ambiguous. V was cut by 1 base and J by 8 bases, with 11 bases left in between. The CDR3 sequence is 13 residues long. Germline V gene lookup returns CDR1 SEHNR and CDR2 FQNEAQ (reference sequence). The CDR3 DNA is TGTGCCAGCAGCTTAGAACCCCTCTGGGGCTACACCTTC. Residues: CASSLEPLWGYTF.

The chain couples TRBV27 to TRBJ2-5, with 10 bases identical to TRBD2. The closer fit of TRBJ2-7 to the DNA end suggests the J call may be wrong. The CDR3 is made up of 17 amino acids. Looked up from germline, CDR1 is MNHEY and CDR2 is SMNVEV (reference sequence). CDR3 sequence: CASSSRGGGLAVYEQYF. The CDR3 coding sequence is TGTGCCAGCAGTTCTAGGGGGGGCGGACTAGCGGTCTACGAGCAGTACTTC.

The chain has TRBV4-1 and TRBJ1-4; D remains unclear. In germline, CDR1 is MGHRA, CDR2 YSYEKL. The ends were cut back, 5 bases at V and 0 bases at J, with 13 bases in the middle. The CDR3 has 16 residues. CDR3 region: CASSSGLPATNEKLFF. Here the CDR3 DNA reads TGCGCCAGCAGCTCCGGACTCCCAGCAACTAATGAAAAACTGTTTTTT.

The CDR3 DNA sequence: TGTGCCAGCAGCCCCCCCCCAGGCGAGCAGTTCTTC. Translation gives CASSPPPGEQFF. The chain uses TRBV7-2 and TRBJ2-1; D is unresolved. Trimming took 5 bases from V and 10 from J, leaving 12 bases between them. Per germline, CDR1 SGHTA and CDR2 FQGNSA. The CDR3 runs 12 residues.

This clone was recorded only once. The chain employs TRBV28 and TRBJ1-5; no clear D. Trimming removed 3 bases at V and 2 bases at J, with 8 bases between. The CDR3 extends over 14 amino acids. CDR1 and CDR2 from the germline V gene are MDHEN and SYDVKM. Here the CDR3 reads CASSFSPGNQPQHF. CDR3 nucleotide sequence: TGTGCCAGCAGTTTTTCGCCAGGCAATCAGCCCCAGCATTTT. The entire variable domain, with the rest obtained from reference TRBV28 and TRBJ1-5, is as follows: DVKVTQSSRYLVKRTGEKVFLECVQDMDHENMFWYRQDPGLGLRLIYFSYDVKMKEKGDIPEGYSVSREKKERFSLILESASTNQTSMYLCASSFSPGNQPQHFGDGTRLSIL.

The chain has TRBV18 and TRBJ1-1; TRBD1 aligns across 7 bases. J was trimmed by 4 bases and V by 5 bases; bases with no gene match: 10. Per the germline V gene, CDR1 is KGHSH and CDR2 is LQKENI. This CDR3 is built from 15 residues. The CDR3 nucleotides are TGTGCCAGCTCAGGATTGAGGGGGCCCGTCACTGAAGCTTTCTTT. Translated: CASSGLRGPVTEAFF.

The V gene is TRBV10-1, the J gene TRBJ2-7, with no clear D. Trimming pared 1 base from V and 8 bases from J, leaving 12 bases between. This CDR3 spans 13 amino acids. The V gene's germline CDR1 is WNHNN and CDR2 SYGVQD (reference sequence). CDR3: CASSEWAAGQQYF. CDR3 coding DNA: TGCGCCAGCAGTGAGTGGGCCGCAGGCCAGCAGTACTTC.

The V call is TRBV6-6, the J call TRBJ2-7; possibly TRBD1 for D (6 bases). Germline V lookup: CDR1 MNHNY, CDR2 SVGAGI (reference sequence). CDR3 length: 16 residues. Between the trimmed V and J ends, which lost 0 bases and 1 base, there was a span of 13 bases. The CDR3 is CASSYSGASGSYEQYF. In nucleotides, the CDR3 is TGTGCCAGCAGTTACTCGGGGGCTTCAGGGTCCTACGAGCAGTACTTC.

The chain carries TRBV19 and TRBJ2-3; D is uncertain. The V end was cut by 4 bases, the J end by 6 bases, with 8 bases between. The CDR3 extends over 12 amino acids. Germline CDR1 reads LNHDA; CDR2 reads SQIVND (reference sequence). CDR3 nucleotide sequence: TGTGCCAGTAGTACCTCCAAGGATACGCAGTATTTT. This codes for CASSTSKDTQYF.

J is TRBJ1-1 and V is TRBV5-1; D possibly corresponds to TRBD1 (5 bases). Trimming shortened V by 1 base and J by 8 bases, and 15 bases separated the two germline ends. Germline assignment: CDR1 SGHRS and CDR2 YFSETQ. This CDR3 spans 14 amino acids. For the CDR3, the DNA is TGCGCCAGCAGCTTGATCGCAGGGAGCTCCGAAGCTTTCTTT. Amino acid sequence: CASSLIAGSSEAFF.

This chain joins TRBV30 and TRBJ2-1; the D call may be TRBD1 or TRBD2 (5 bases each). CDR3 length: 12 amino acids. Trimming stripped 4 bases from V and 10 bases from J, with 14 bases between. Germline lookup yields CDR1 GTSNPN and CDR2 SVGIG (reference sequence). The CDR3 DNA reads as TGTGCCTGGAAAGGGGTGGGCGGGGAGCAGTTCTTC. This codes for CAWKGVGGEQFF.